Below are 15 T cell receptor beta chains sequenced from a single sample in a study of T cell changes during pregnancy in multiple sclerosis. Sequenced by immunoSEQ multiplex PCR; TCRdb stores in-frame clones only, minus some. Of roughly 39,000 clones listed, about nine tenths are singletons. The sample consisted of CD4+ T cells from peripheral blood mononuclear cells, taken after pregnancy. The receptors originated from a female donor in good health, enrolled as a control in a pregnancy study.

The sample holds one count of this clone. The chain has TRBV19 and TRBJ1-2; unclear D gene. CDR3 size: 12 residues. V lost 3 bases and J 8 bases, leaving 10 bases between the germline ends. CDR1 LNHDA and CDR2 SQIVND come from the germline V gene (reference sequence). The CDR3 region is CASSMVGKGYTF. The CDR3 DNA is TGTGCCAGTAGTATGGTCGGGAAGGGCTACACCTTC.

This chain links TRBV19 with TRBJ1-2; possibly TRBD1 for D (6 bases). The length of the CDR3 is 13 residues. Germline CDR1 and CDR2: LNHDA and SQIVND (reference sequence). The ends were cut back, 7 bases at V and 8 bases at J, with 17 bases in the middle. Here the CDR3 reads CASTPGQIQGYTF. CDR3 coding DNA: TGTGCCAGTACCCCCGGACAGATCCAAGGCTACACCTTC.

The V and J genes are TRBV5-6 and TRBJ1-2, with 7 positions matching TRBD1. This CDR3 is built from 15 residues. Germline V gene data show CDR1 as SGHDT and CDR2 as YYEEEE. V lost 1 base and J lost 6; bases outside the gene matches: 9. DNA for the CDR3: TGTGCCAGCAGCTTGCCAGGGGGTGAGGGCGATGGCTACACCTTC. This sequence encodes CASSLPGGEGDGYTF.

The CDR3 here is CASRNDRAEQYF. CDR3 bases: TGTGCCAGTAGGAATGACAGGGCCGAGCAGTACTTC. The chain employs TRBV19 and TRBJ2-7, with TRBD1 matching 7 bases. The trim removed 6 bases at V and 6 bases at J, leaving 5 bases unmatched. Germline CDR1 LNHDA, CDR2 SQIVND (reference sequence). The length of the CDR3 is 12 residues.

The CDR3, as DNA: TGTGCCAGCTCACCAGAAGACTTCTATGGCTACACCTTC. It yields the protein CASSPEDFYGYTF. V gene TRBV18 combines with J gene TRBJ1-2; D ambiguous. The CDR3 runs 13 residues. Trimming removed 2 bases at V and 4 bases at J, with 8 bases between. Looked up from germline, CDR1 is KGHSH and CDR2 is LQKENI.

The rearrangement links TRBV27 to TRBJ2-1; TRBD2 aligns across 14 bases. Trimming took 6 bases from V and 7 from J; bases not matched to a gene: 5. This CDR3 has 15 amino acids. Germline lookup yields CDR1 MNHEY and CDR2 SMNVEV (reference sequence). The CDR3: CASSLTSGGANEQFF. The CDR3 DNA reads as TGTGCCAGCAGCCTGACTAGCGGGGGGGCGAATGAGCAGTTCTTC.

V usage is TRBV29-1 and J usage is TRBJ1-2; 7 bases fit TRBD1. Trimming at V came to 7 bases and at J to 2 bases, leaving 1 base not matched to a gene. CDR3 length: 11 residues. Germline V gene lookup returns CDR1 SQVTM and CDR2 ANQGSEA. The CDR3 nucleotides are TGCAGCGCGGGACAGAACTATGGCTACACCTTC. As protein: CSAGQNYGYTF.

The V and J genes are TRBV27 and TRBJ2-3; D is ambiguous. Germline values: CDR1 MNHEY, CDR2 SMNVEV (reference sequence). V was shortened by 2 bases and J by 7 bases, with 16 bases between the two germline ends. The CDR3 has 15 amino acids. The CDR3 region is CASSLQALNPYTQYF. The CDR3 nucleotides read TGTGCCAGCAGTTTACAGGCCCTTAACCCCTATACGCAGTATTTT.

This clone has just one count. Other nucleotide sequences from this sample produce the same CDR3. The V gene is TRBV5-1, the J gene TRBJ1-1; the match to TRBD1 covers 7 bases. Germline V gene lookup returns CDR1 SGHRS and CDR2 YFSETQ. J gave up 2 bases and V 2 bases, and 0 bases lay outside the gene matches. There are 13 residues in the CDR3. The CDR3 loop is CASSLGGNTEAFF. The CDR3 bases are TGCGCCAGCAGCTTAGGGGGCAACACTGAAGCTTTCTTT.

The rearrangement joins TRBV5-4 to TRBJ1-4; D call uncertain. V lost 4 bases and J lost 7, with 11 bases in between. The CDR3 is 13 amino acids. The germline V gene has CDR1 SGHNT and CDR2 YYREEE (reference sequence). CDR3 DNA: TGTGCCAGCAGCCCCCATGAGGCTGAAAAACTGTTTTTT. Protein sequence: CASSPHEAEKLFF.

The V and J genes are TRBV30 and TRBJ1-5, with TRBD1 identical over 9 bases. CDR3 size: 13 residues. J was trimmed by 6 bases and V by 5 bases; bases with no gene match: 5. Per the germline V gene, CDR1 is GTSNPN and CDR2 is SVGIG (reference sequence). CDR3 amino acids: CAWSGQGGQPQHF. The CDR3 region has the DNA TGTGCCTGGTCGGGACAGGGTGGTCAGCCCCAGCATTTT. The complete variable domain, with remaining parts taken from reference TRBV30 and TRBJ1-5, reads SQTIHQWPATLVQPVGSPLSLECTVEGTSNPNLYWYRQAAGRGLQLLFYSVGIGQISSEVPQNLSASRPQDRQFILSSKKLLLSDSGFYLCAWSGQGGQPQHFGDGTRLSIL.

The chain has TRBV18 and TRBJ1-4; a possible D gene is TRBD1 (6 bases). With 3 bases removed from V and 1 base from J, the gap between germline ends came to 15 bases. In germline, CDR1 is KGHSH, CDR2 LQKENI. This CDR3 is built from 17 residues. CDR3 loop: CASSPSTGAITNEKLFF. DNA of the CDR3: TGTGCCAGCTCACCTTCGACAGGCGCCATAACTAATGAAAAACTGTTTTTT.

V is TRBV5-6 and J is TRBJ2-7; D is perhaps TRBD2 (5 bases). The CDR3 is 16 amino acids. Trimming pared 10 bases from V and 0 bases from J, leaving 23 bases between. Germline V gene data show CDR1 as SGHDT and CDR2 as YYEEEE. This chain's CDR3 is CAQVGKSGGSSYEQYF. DNA for the CDR3: TGTGCCCAGGTGGGGAAAAGCGGCGGCTCCTCCTACGAGCAGTACTTC.

This chain uses TRBV5-1 with TRBJ2-2, with D unclear. V gave up 0 bases and J gave up 4 bases, with 10 bases separating them. The CDR3 sequence is 15 residues long. Looked up from germline, CDR1 is SGHRS and CDR2 is YFSETQ. The CDR3 DNA reads TGCGCCAGCAGCTTGGTGGTAACGGGCACCGGGGAGCTGTTTTTT. Translation gives CASSLVVTGTGELFF.

The V and J genes are TRBV5-5 and TRBJ1-2, with 7 bases fitting TRBD1. The germline V gene has CDR1 SGHKS and CDR2 YYEKEE (reference sequence). Trimming cost V 4 bases and J 2 bases; bases outside gene matches: 8. This CDR3 comprises 15 residues. CDR3 nucleotide sequence: TGTGCCAGCAGCCCCTCCGGGACAGTCAACTATGGCTACACCTTC. This encodes CASSPSGTVNYGYTF.